A single sample gave rise to the 14 T cell receptor beta chains below, sequenced in a study of regulatory T cells in long-lasting Graves disease. With iRepertoire HTBI primers and Arm-PCR of CDR3 regions, TCR beta libraries were built. From the multiplex PCR reads, TCRdb called clonotypes with MiXCR, one entry per CDR3 protein. The table includes roughly 500,000 distinct CDR3 sequences, around 12% detected once. Time point specified: newly diagnosed GD, antithyroid drugs for less than 3 months. PBMC RNA served as the TCR library source. These data are also associated with another study on T cells in Graves' hyperthyroidism and ophthalmopathy.

The sample here was peripheral blood mononuclear cells (PBMCs), taken at new diagnosis, from a patient treated with antithyroid drugs. The receptors come from a woman aged 25 to 39 with Graves disease.

This chain uses TRBV18 with TRBJ1-5; a weak D match, TRBD1 (5 bases). V lost 6 bases and J lost 2, with 8 bases in between. This CDR3 contains 13 residues. Per the germline V gene, CDR1 is KGHSH and CDR2 is LQKENI. CDR3 sequence: CASSGTRNQPQHF. Written as DNA, the CDR3 is TGTGCCAGCTCGGGGACCCGCAATCAGCCCCAGCATTTT.

At least ten counts were recorded for this clonotype. The rearrangement uses TRBV2 and TRBJ1-1; D is ambiguous. Between the trimmed V and J ends, which lost 1 base and 4 bases, there was a span of 10 bases. This CDR3 is 14 amino acids long. Germline V CDR1 and CDR2: SNHLY, FYNNEI. CDR3 sequence reads: CASSEGEFGTEAFF. The CDR3 coding sequence is TGTGCCAGCAGTGAAGGGGAATTTGGCACTGAAGCTTTCTTT.

The chain uses TRBV13 and TRBJ2-7; D may be TRBD1 or TRBD2 (5 bases each). From germline, CDR1 is PRHDT and CDR2 FYEKMQ (reference sequence). This CDR3 has 15 amino acids. Between the trimmed V and J ends, which lost 3 bases and 6 bases, there was a span of 18 bases. The CDR3 region has the DNA TGTGCCAGCAGCTTTTTTGGGGGAGCCCCAGGCGAGCAGTACTTC. This codes for CASSFFGGAPGEQYF.

This clonotype was detected ten times or more. This chain uses TRBV20-1 with TRBJ2-7; D unclear. The CDR3 runs to 11 residues. V dropped 1 base and J dropped 5 bases, with 6 bases sitting between them. Germline CDR1 reads DFQATT; CDR2 reads SNEGSKA (reference sequence). The CDR3 DNA reads as TGCAGTGCTAGAGGGGGTCACGAGCAGTACTTC. Protein: CSARGGHEQYF.

The V gene is TRBV28, the J gene TRBJ1-5; TRBD1 is a possible D gene (5 bases). The germline V gene has CDR1 MDHEN and CDR2 SYDVKM. Trimming cost V 6 bases and J 9 bases, with 9 bases left between them. CDR3 length: 11 amino acids. CDR3 residues: CASRDQGPQHF. The CDR3 DNA reads as TGTGCCAGCAGGGATCAGGGGCCCCAGCATTTT. Drawing the rest from reference TRBV28 and TRBJ1-5, the complete variable domain is DVKVTQSSRYLVKRTGEKVFLECVQDMDHENMFWYRQDPGLGLRLIYFSYDVKMKEKGDIPEGYSVSREKKERFSLILESASTNQTSMYLCASRDQGPQHFGDGTRLSIL.

In this sample, this clonotype turned up many times. The chain uses TRBV28 and TRBJ2-2; 8 bases are shared with TRBD1. In germline, CDR1 is MDHEN, CDR2 SYDVKM. This CDR3 contains 16 residues. V shed 7 bases, J shed 3 bases, and the junction held 10 bases outside the gene matches. As DNA, the CDR3 is TGTGCCAGCATGGGCGAGGGGACAGGCTACACCGGGGAGCTGTTTTTT. Amino acids: CASMGEGTGYTGELFF.

In its sample, this clonotype was seen many times. The V call is TRBV6-1, the J call TRBJ2-1, with unresolved D. CDR1 and CDR2 from the germline V gene are MNHNS and SASEGT. The length of the CDR3 is 14 residues. Trimming took 5 bases from V and 1 from J, leaving 9 bases between them. The CDR3 bases are TGTGCCAGCAGTAATTCCGGTTCCTACAATGAGCAGTTCTTC. It translates to CASSNSGSYNEQFF.

This clonotype was detected ten times or more. As DNA, the CDR3 is TGTGCCAGCAGCCTACTAGCGGGAGTCACAGATACGCAGTATTTT. Protein: CASSLLAGVTDTQYF. The chain recombines TRBV6-2 or TRBV6-3 with TRBJ2-3; TRBD2 matches 11 bases. This CDR3 is 15 amino acids long. The germline V gene has CDR1 MNHEY and CDR2 SVGEGT. Unmatched junction bases numbered 4, after V lost 6 bases and J lost 2 bases.

This clonotype was picked up many times. This chain links TRBV9 with TRBJ2-3; TRBD1 aligns across 7 bases. This CDR3 has 14 amino acids. Looked up from germline, CDR1 is SGDLS and CDR2 is YYNGEE. Trimming took 6 bases from V and 2 from J; bases not matched to a gene: 6. The CDR3 DNA is TGTGCCAGCAACCTCAGGGGGACCACAGATACGCAGTATTTT. It codes for CASNLRGTTDTQYF.

This clonotype appeared many times. The rearrangement links TRBV6-2 or TRBV6-3 to TRBJ2-1, with 10 bases fitting TRBD1. This CDR3 is 19 amino acids long. Germline assignment: CDR1 MNHEY and CDR2 SVGEGT. V lost 4 bases, J lost 0 bases, and 12 bases stayed unmatched. The CDR3 sequence is CASSSRDRGPDGSYNEQFF. Written as DNA, the CDR3 is TGTGCCAGCAGTTCCCGGGACAGGGGCCCTGATGGCTCCTACAATGAGCAGTTCTTC.

This clonotype showed up many times. The CDR3 protein is CASSLIGSYTEAFF. CDR3 nucleotides: TGTGCCAGCAGCTTAATTGGATCTTACACTGAAGCTTTCTTT. The chain is built from TRBV7-9 and TRBJ1-1; the D is unclear. The CDR3 consists of 14 residues. The germline gives CDR1 SEHNR, CDR2 FQNEAQ (reference sequence). V was trimmed by 2 bases and J by 3 bases, leaving 10 bases between them.

The table lists this clonotype with many counts. The gene calls are TRBV12-3 or TRBV12-4 and TRBJ2-6; no firm D call. The CDR3 covers 20 residues. Trimming stripped 0 bases from V and 1 base from J, with 19 bases between. As DNA, the CDR3 is TGTGCCAGCAGTTTAGCAGGGTCCATTGAAAGGAGTTCTGGGGCCAACGTCCTGACTTTC. Protein: CASSLAGSIERSSGANVLTF.

Many counts were recorded for this clonotype. The CDR3 spells CASWREQYNEQFF. The CDR3, as DNA: TGTGCCAGCTGGCGGGAGCAGTACAATGAGCAGTTCTTC. The rearrangement links TRBV28 to TRBJ2-1, with 7 bases aligning to TRBD2. The CDR3 has 13 residues. The germline V gene has CDR1 MDHEN and CDR2 SYDVKM. Trimming took 8 bases from V and 4 from J; bases not matched to a gene: 5.

Of note for this clonotype: A much bigger clone sits one base away, suggesting this may be a read error. The V gene is TRBV13, the J gene TRBJ1-1, with 7 bases aligning to TRBD1. Germline V lookup: CDR1 PRHDT, CDR2 FYEKMQ (reference sequence). The CDR3 is 15 amino acids. The CDR3 DNA is TGTGCCAGCAGCTTAGCGAAGACAGGGCCGACTGAAGCTTCCTTT. Its protein is CASSLAKTGPTEASF.